The clone carrying this T cell receptor (beta chain) has just a few counts. Its antigen remains unknown. The data belong to a study of CD4 T cell repertoires in COVID-19. Overall study context: Relabeled CFSE-low cells, IL-2-expanded for more than 9 days, met spikes from other coronaviruses.

Regarding the study as a whole: SARS-CoV and/or HKU1 spike cultures shared between 7 and 25% of SARS-CoV-2 clonotypes. Suggested intraclonal diversification: top SARS-CoV-2-reactive clonotypes appeared in two or three memory subsets.

Some clones are missing from TCRdb's copy, which holds only in-frame ones; the method was immunoSEQ multiplex PCR. The repertoire holds tens of thousands of clones, with around 90% as singletons. The CDR3 has 14 residues. The V gene lost 7 bases and the J gene lost 7 bases, with 17 bases spanning the gap. Germline V lookup: CDR1 MDHEN, CDR2 SYDVKM. These memory T cells were uncultured and sequenced directly after ex vivo isolation. This TCR derives from a human donor who had COVID-19. The chain recombines TRBV28 with TRBJ2-1; the D gene is possibly TRBD2 (5 bases). The sample here was central memory CD4+ T cells from blood, taken before the COVID-19 pandemic. The CDR3 nucleotides are TGTGCCAGCACTGGCTTATATACGGGGAATGAGCAGTTCTTC. Its protein product is CASTGLYTGNEQFF.